This TCR beta chain was sequenced during a study of T cell changes during pregnancy in multiple sclerosis. CDR1 SGHVS and CDR2 FNYEAQ come from the germline V gene. The CDR3 has 14 residues. The V gene end was trimmed by 4 bases and the J gene end by 2 bases; junction bases not matched to a gene: 5. Assay used: immunoSEQ multiplex PCR; TCRdb lists only in-frame clones, some missing. The table shows 65,000 to 85,000 clones, with around 94% occurring only once. This receptor was identified in a female donor in good health, enrolled as a control in a pregnancy study. The starting material was peripheral blood, obtained in the second trimester of pregnancy. This rearrangement joins TRBV7-6 to TRBJ2-7; TRBD1 matches 7 bases. The DNA of the CDR3 is TGTGCCAGCAGCTCCCCGGGACAGACCTACGAGCAGTACTTC. It translates to CASSSPGQTYEQYF.